This TCR beta chain is from a study of cytomegalovirus exposure and HLA in healthy donors. Study-level background: Both the 100 to 150 validation repertoires and the approximately 640 first-cohort repertoires used the same platform, as reported by a later analysis. General observations from the study: Under in vitro conditions, three CMV-associated chains were confirmed as specific for CMV antigens.

The assay was immunoSEQ multiplex PCR, and TCRdb's table has in-frame clones only and misses some. The sample shows 200,000 to 250,000 clones, approximately 88% of them seen only once. The CDR3 runs to 12 residues. After removal of 4 bases from V and 7 bases from J, the junction contained 2 bases not matched to a gene. CDR1 and CDR2 (germline): LGHNA, YNFKEQ. Comment on this clone: As yet, its antigen is unknown.

This sequence originates from a woman under 40 in good health and CMV-seropositive. The source material was PBMCs. The rearrangement joins TRBV4-2 to TRBJ2-3; 7 bases align to TRBD2. Written as DNA, the CDR3 is TGTGCCAGCAGCCCTGGGACTAATACGCAGTATTTT. This sequence encodes CASSPGTNTQYF.